Below, 28 T cell receptor beta chains from the same sample are listed, as sequenced in a study of cytomegalovirus exposure and HLA in healthy donors. With 60 Vbeta and 13 Jbeta primers, the PCR was carried out. The protocol was immunoSEQ multiplex PCR, while the TCRdb copy is restricted to in-frame clones and leaves out a portion. The sample lists around 120,000 clones; approximately 85% were seen once. The sequenced material came from PBMCs. Source of these receptors: a boy aged 10-17 years in good health and CMV-seronegative.

A single count supports this clone. This chain joins TRBV7-7 and TRBJ1-1; D perhaps matches TRBD1 (6 bases). Germline values: CDR1 SSHAT, CDR2 FNYEAQ (reference sequence). Trimming removed 1 base at V and 1 base at J, with 16 bases between. The CDR3 totals 17 residues. CDR3 sequence (DNA): TGTGCCAGCAGCTTAGAGGGGGGACCGGGGGGGAACACTGAAGCTTTCTTT. This gives the protein CASSLEGGPGGNTEAFF.

The chain recombines TRBV11-2 with TRBJ2-7, with 7 positions matching TRBD1. CDR1 is SGHAT and CDR2 is FQNNGV in the germline V gene. With 4 bases clipped from V and 1 base from J, the junction kept 10 bases outside the gene matches. The CDR3 sequence is 16 residues long. CDR3 protein: CASSSLRRDSSYEQYF. CDR3 in DNA: TGTGCCAGCAGCTCCCTGCGCAGGGACAGTTCCTACGAGCAGTACTTC.

The chain carries TRBV9 and TRBJ1-4; D is perhaps TRBD1 (6 bases). V lost 4 bases and J lost 8, with 18 bases in between. Germline V gene sequence: CDR1 SGDLS, CDR2 YYNGEE. The CDR3 has 15 residues. The CDR3 loop is CASSPVGNREEKLFF. CDR3 DNA sequence: TGTGCCAGCAGCCCCGTTGGGAACAGGGAGGAAAAACTGTTTTTT. Variable domain in full (rest from reference TRBV9 and TRBJ1-4): DSGVTQTPKHLITATGQRVTLRCSPRSGDLSVYWYQQSLDQGLQFLIQYYNGEERAKGNILERFSAQQFPDLHSELNLSSLELGDSALYFCASSPVGNREEKLFFGSGTQLSVL.

The chain is built from TRBV7-2 and TRBJ2-2; 8 bases line up with TRBD2. Germline V lookup: CDR1 SGHTA, CDR2 FQGNSA. Losses at the gene ends were 2 bases for V and 5 bases for J; bases not matched to a gene: 4. This CDR3 has 15 amino acids. The CDR3 coding sequence is TGTGCCAGCAGCTTAAACGGGAGGGGGACCGGGGAGCTGTTTTTT. Translated: CASSLNGRGTGELFF. Full variable domain (rest looked up from reference TRBV7-2 and TRBJ2-2): GAGVSQSPSNKVTEKGKDVELRCDPISGHTALYWYRQSLGQGLEFLIYFQGNSAPDKSGLPSDRFSAERTGGSVSTLTIQRTQQEDSAVYLCASSLNGRGTGELFFGEGSRLTVL.

This chain joins TRBV27 and TRBJ1-2, with TRBD1 matching over 11 bases. The germline V gene encodes CDR1 MNHEY and CDR2 SMNVEV (reference sequence). V shed 5 bases and J 5 bases; nucleotides not matched to a gene: 7. CDR3 length equals 15 residues. The CDR3 spells CASSTRTGGEYGYTF. The CDR3 region has the DNA TGTGCCAGCAGTACCCGGACAGGGGGCGAATATGGCTACACCTTC.

The rearrangement joins TRBV7-6 to TRBJ2-7; 8 nucleotides line up with TRBD1. CDR1 and CDR2 (germline): SGHVS, FNYEAQ. V was clipped by 4 bases and J by 5 bases; unmatched bases: 7. The CDR3 length is 14 residues. DNA of the CDR3: TGTGCCAGCAGCTCCAGGACAGGGAGAGACGAGCAGTACTTC. Translated: CASSSRTGRDEQYF.

The gene calls are TRBV7-9 and TRBJ2-7, with TRBD1 identical over 7 bases. The length of the CDR3 is 13 residues. The V and J ends lost 4 bases and 3 bases, in that order; junction bases with no gene match: 3. The germline V gene has CDR1 SEHNR and CDR2 FQNEAQ (reference sequence). The DNA of the CDR3 is TGTGCCAGCAGCTCCGGGGACAGCTACGAGCAGTACTTC. It is translated as CASSSGDSYEQYF.

The chain uses TRBV9 and TRBJ1-2; D might be TRBD1 (6 bases). This CDR3 spans 16 amino acids. V was pared by 6 bases and J by 1 base, with 19 bases between. Germline CDR1 and CDR2: SGDLS and YYNGEE. The CDR3 DNA follows: TGTGCCAGCACTCATCTAGGTAAGGGGGTTAACTATGGCTACACCTTC. Translating it yields CASTHLGKGVNYGYTF.

The chain uses TRBV27 and TRBJ1-5; D might be TRBD1 (5 bases). The CDR3 covers 13 residues. From germline, CDR1 is MNHEY and CDR2 SMNVEV (reference sequence). Trimming cost V 3 bases and J 7 bases, with 10 bases left between them. CDR3 nucleotide sequence: TGTGCCAGCAGTTTCTCAGGGTACCAGCCCCAGCATTTT. It encodes CASSFSGYQPQHF.

This chain uses TRBV4-3 with TRBJ2-3; no firm D call. Germline values: CDR1 LGHNA, CDR2 YSLEER. There are 15 residues in the CDR3. Trimming stripped 0 bases from V and 8 bases from J, with 15 bases between. The CDR3 protein is CASSQDRPDGGTQYF. The CDR3, as DNA: TGCGCCAGCAGCCAAGATCGACCAGACGGCGGTACGCAGTATTTT.

The rearrangement joins TRBV27 to TRBJ2-7, with 14 bases fitting TRBD2. The CDR3 covers 15 residues. CDR1 is MNHEY and CDR2 is SMNVEV in the germline V gene (reference sequence). V gave up 5 bases and J gave up 4 bases; unmatched junction bases: 4. The CDR3 here is CASSLGLAGVYEQYF. As DNA, the CDR3 is TGTGCCAGCAGTCTGGGACTAGCGGGAGTATACGAGCAGTACTTC.

The chain has TRBV9 and TRBJ2-3, with 9 bases matching TRBD1. Germline loops: CDR1 SGDLS, CDR2 YYNGEE. V shed 3 bases and J 0 bases; nucleotides not matched to a gene: 8. The CDR3 is made up of 17 amino acids. The CDR3 DNA is TGTGCCAGCAGCGCGGGGACAGGGCAAACTAGCACAGATACGCAGTATTTT. Its translation: CASSAGTGQTSTDTQYF.

The V and J genes are TRBV30 and TRBJ1-6; D is unclear. Trimming took 0 bases from V and 0 from J, leaving 15 bases between them. CDR3 size: 18 residues. Germline V gives CDR1 GTSNPN, CDR2 SVGIG (reference sequence). The CDR3 nucleotides are TGTGCCTGGAGTGTGGAGCAGATATTAAGCTCCTATAATTCACCCCTCCACTTT. Translating it yields CAWSVEQILSSYNSPLHF.

The gene calls are TRBV7-2 and TRBJ2-7; TRBD2 matches 8 bases. Unmatched junction bases numbered 5, after V lost 4 bases and J lost 0 bases. This CDR3 is 15 amino acids long. Germline CDR1 is SGHTA and CDR2 is FQGNSA. The CDR3 protein is CASSYNGGASYEQYF. CDR3 coding DNA: TGTGCCAGCAGCTACAACGGGGGGGCCTCCTACGAGCAGTACTTC. Full variable domain (missing parts from reference TRBV7-2 and TRBJ2-7): GAGVSQSPSNKVTEKGKDVELRCDPISGHTALYWYRQSLGQGLEFLIYFQGNSAPDKSGLPSDRFSAERTGGSVSTLTIQRTQQEDSAVYLCASSYNGGASYEQYFGPGTRLTVT.

The V gene is TRBV4-3, the J gene TRBJ1-4, with TRBD1 matching 9 bases. Per the germline V gene, CDR1 is LGHNA and CDR2 is YSLEER. The V and J ends lost 4 bases and 8 bases, in that order; junction bases with no gene match: 5. The CDR3 has 14 amino acids. CDR3 sequence: CASSLRQGGEKLFF. CDR3 nucleotides: TGCGCCAGCAGCCTTAGACAGGGGGGCGAAAAACTGTTTTTT.

This clone has just one count. The chain couples TRBV2 to TRBJ2-1; D unclear. The CDR3 length is 12 residues. The germline V gene has CDR1 SNHLY and CDR2 FYNNEI. V was clipped by 3 bases and J by 5 bases, with 5 bases between them. DNA for the CDR3: TGTGCCAGCAGTGACTTAGACAATGAGCAGTTCTTC. Protein product: CASSDLDNEQFF.

Written as DNA, the CDR3 is TGTGCCAGCAGCACAGGGATGGATTGGGCCTATGGCTACACCTTC. Protein product: CASSTGMDWAYGYTF. The chain uses TRBV5-4 and TRBJ1-2; perhaps TRBD1 as D (6 bases). V was pared by 4 bases and J by 4 bases, with 17 bases between. Germline V gene data show CDR1 as SGHNT and CDR2 as YYREEE (reference sequence). The CDR3 totals 15 residues.

V is TRBV27 and J is TRBJ2-7; 12 nucleotides match TRBD2. This CDR3 is built from 17 residues. After removal of 7 bases from V and 1 base from J, the junction contained 11 bases not matched to a gene. Germline V gene sequence: CDR1 MNHEY, CDR2 SMNVEV (reference sequence). In DNA form, the CDR3 reads TGTGCCAGCACCGGGCTAGCGGGAGGGCCGCGGTCCTACGAGCAGTACTTC. Residues: CASTGLAGGPRSYEQYF.

The chain employs TRBV30 and TRBJ2-1; 8 positions match TRBD2. The J segment lost 5 bases and the V segment lost 3 bases, leaving 9 bases of the junction unmatched. From germline, CDR1 is GTSNPN and CDR2 SVGIG (reference sequence). The CDR3 length is 15 residues. The CDR3 region is CAWRIRTSRHNEQFF. In nucleotides, the CDR3 is TGTGCCTGGAGGATCCGGACTAGCAGACACAATGAGCAGTTCTTC.

The chain recombines TRBV27 with TRBJ1-4; D is unclear. This CDR3 is built from 14 residues. Trimming stripped 7 bases from V and 0 bases from J, with 9 bases between. Germline CDR1 MNHEY, CDR2 SMNVEV (reference sequence). CDR3 loop: CASTTSATNEKLFF. DNA of the CDR3: TGTGCCAGCACGACTTCCGCAACTAATGAAAAACTGTTTTTT.

The chain combines TRBV6-6 with TRBJ1-1, with 8 bases fitting TRBD1. The CDR3 covers 16 residues. Trimming took 6 bases from V and 5 from J; bases not matched to a gene: 14. Germline CDR1 reads MNHNY; CDR2 reads SVGAGI (reference sequence). CDR3 amino acids: CASRRNTGGGRTEAFF. The CDR3 nucleotides read TGTGCCAGCAGACGCAACACAGGGGGGGGGAGGACTGAAGCTTTCTTT.

This clone was seen a handful of times. The CDR3 DNA reads as TGTGCCAGCCAACCGGTGAGGGATTCACCCCTCCACTTT. Amino acids: CASQPVRDSPLHF. This rearrangement joins TRBV6-5 to TRBJ1-6, with no clear D. The CDR3 is 13 amino acids. Germline V lookup: CDR1 MNHEY, CDR2 SVGAGI. Trimming shortened V by 8 bases and J by 8 bases, and 13 bases separated the two germline ends.

V gene TRBV7-3 combines with J gene TRBJ1-1, with a tentative D call TRBD1 (5 bases). The CDR3 runs 13 residues. Germline assignment: CDR1 SGHTA and CDR2 FQGTGA. Trimming stripped 4 bases from V and 2 bases from J, with 8 bases between. CDR3: CASSSQVNTEAFF. Written as DNA, the CDR3 is TGTGCCAGCAGCTCACAGGTAAACACTGAAGCTTTCTTT. Full variable domain (outside the CDR3, taken from reference TRBV7-3 and TRBJ1-1): GAGVSQTPSNKVTEKGKYVELRCDPISGHTALYWYRQSLGQGPEFLIYFQGTGAADDSGLPNDRFFAVRPEGSVSTLKIQRTERGDSAVYLCASSSQVNTEAFFGQGTRLTVV.

The gene calls are TRBV6-4 and TRBJ2-3; a possible D gene is TRBD2 (6 bases). The germline V gene encodes CDR1 MRHNA and CDR2 SNTAGT. This CDR3 contains 18 residues. Deletions cut 8 bases from V and 1 base from J, with 25 bases between. CDR3 coding DNA: TGTGCCAGCTTTGACGCACTGAAACAAGCGGGTCGCACAGATACGCAGTATTTT. It specifies CASFDALKQAGRTDTQYF.

This sequence joins TRBV29-1 and TRBJ2-1; 15 bases align to TRBD2. This CDR3 spans 17 amino acids. Per the germline V gene, CDR1 is SQVTM and CDR2 is ANQGSEA. V dropped 5 bases and J dropped 6; count of bases not matched to a gene: 11. CDR3 residues: CSVKSKGLAGGVNEQFF. The CDR3 DNA is TGCAGCGTTAAAAGTAAGGGACTAGCGGGAGGTGTCAATGAGCAGTTCTTC.

This clone was seen only once. The chain joins TRBV19 to TRBJ2-6; D perhaps matches TRBD2 (6 bases). This CDR3 spans 15 amino acids. Trimming stripped 3 bases from V and 4 bases from J, with 10 bases between. Germline V gene data show CDR1 as LNHDA and CDR2 as SQIVND (reference sequence). The CDR3 DNA follows: TGTGCCAGTAGTATCGCGGCGGGAGGGGCCAACGTCCTGACTTTC. It yields the protein CASSIAAGGANVLTF.

V usage is TRBV4-3 and J usage is TRBJ2-3; 15 positions match TRBD2. The length of the CDR3 is 20 residues. The trim removed 4 bases at V and 5 bases at J, leaving 16 bases unmatched. Germline CDR1 and CDR2: LGHNA and YSLEER. CDR3 nucleotides: TGCGCCAGCAGCCGCACAGGACTAGCGGGAGGGCCGGTTAAGGTAGATACGCAGTATTTT. Translating it yields CASSRTGLAGGPVKVDTQYF.

This clone was counted a single time. V is TRBV7-6 and J is TRBJ1-2; 10 positions match TRBD1. After removal of 5 bases from V and 3 bases from J, the junction contained 9 bases not matched to a gene. CDR1 is SGHVS, CDR2 FNYEAQ, per germline. The CDR3 is 16 residues long. CDR3 sequence: CASSQVGQGGDYGYTF. DNA of the CDR3: TGTGCCAGCAGCCAAGTCGGACAGGGGGGAGACTATGGCTACACCTTC. The full variable domain, completed using reference TRBV7-6 and TRBJ1-2, is GAGVSQSPRYKVTKRGQDVALRCDPISGHVSLYWYRQALGQGPEFLTYFNYEAQQDKSGLPNDRFSAERPEGSISTLTIQRTEQRDSAMYRCASSQVGQGGDYGYTFGSGTRLTVV.